This T cell receptor beta chain was identified during a study of T cell repertoires in cytomegalovirus infection. Only a few counts were recorded for this clonotype. The antigen remains undetermined. MiXCR, run by TCRdb on the reads, gives a single entry per CDR3 protein. The sample yields some 800,000 distinct CDR3 sequences, approximately 29% seen once. V shed 0 bases and J 0 bases; nucleotides not matched to a gene: 7. CDR3 length equals 18 residues. Looked up from germline, CDR1 is SEHNR and CDR2 is FQNEAQ (reference sequence). The sample was cultured CD8+ T cells from PBMCs, taken from culture after CMV antigen stimulation. The clonotype was recovered from a human donor in good health (CMV status not recorded). Some clones in this sample may be carry-over from other donors' samples. V is TRBV7-9 and J is TRBJ2-3; 9 bases match TRBD1. The CDR3 coding sequence is TGTGCCAGCAGCTTAGCGCGAGGGACAGGGCGTAGCACAGATACGCAGTATTTT. Encoded protein: CASSLARGTGRSTDTQYF. The complete variable domain, with remaining parts taken from reference TRBV7-9 and TRBJ2-3, reads DTGVSQNPRHKITKRGQNVTFRCDPISEHNRLYWYRQTLGQGPEFLTYFQNEAQLEKSRLLSDRFSAERPKGSFSTLEIQRTEQGDSAMYLCASSLARGTGRSTDTQYFGPGTRLTVL.